The rows below give T cell receptor beta chains drawn from one sample of a study of molecular identifiers for immune sequencing clone quantification. TCRdb ran MiXCR on the PCR reads and lists one entry per CDR3 protein. Counted here are under 800,000 distinct CDR3 sequences, about 25% occurring once; the ten biggest clones make up 0.7% to 0.95%. The sequencing input was naive CD8+ T cells from blood, with Jurkat cell RNA spiked in. The receptors shown here come from a human donor in good health. Some libraries in this study had Jurkat cell RNA spiked in. The CDR3 runs from the conserved cysteine through the conserved F or W. A D gene is named only where the DNA matches it firmly. Expanded clones are given a class, and other clones once, few, many or no size at all.

CDR3aa: CASSTTNTDTQYF
CDR3nt: TGTGCCAGCAGCACGACTAACACAGATACGCAGTATTTT
d_gene: NA
abundance: many
j_gene: TRBJ2-3
v_gene: TRBV5-6

CDR3aa: CASSPPDRPYEQYF
CDR3nt: TGTGCCAGCAGCCCGCCCGACAGACCCTACGAGCAGTACTTC
d_gene: NA
abundance: many
j_gene: TRBJ2-7
v_gene: TRBV7-9

CDR3aa: CASGLGRTTEAFF
CDR3nt: TGTGCTAGTGGTTTGGGGCGCACCACTGAAGCTTTCTTT
d_gene: NA
abundance: many
j_gene: TRBJ1-1
v_gene: TRBV12-5

CDR3aa: CASSYEGPNTEAFF
CDR3nt: TGTGCCAGCAGTTACGAGGGGCCGAACACTGAAGCTTTCTTT
d_gene: NA
abundance: NA
j_gene: TRBJ1-1
v_gene: TRBV6-6

CDR3aa: CASSHSAGINYGYTF
CDR3nt: TGTGCCAGCAGCCACTCGGCAGGGATTAACTATGGCTACACCTTC
d_gene: NA
abundance: few
j_gene: TRBJ1-2
v_gene: TRBV11-2

CDR3aa: CATRWLETQYF
CDR3nt: TGTGCCACCCGATGGCTAGAGACCCAGTACTTC
d_gene: NA
abundance: few
j_gene: TRBJ2-5
v_gene: TRBV6-2/TRBV6-3

CDR3aa: CASSAAWTGDFYEQYF
CDR3nt: TGTGCCAGCAGCGCCGCCTGGACAGGGGACTTCTACGAGCAGTACTTC
d_gene: TRBD1
abundance: few
j_gene: TRBJ2-7
v_gene: TRBV9

CDR3aa: CSARSGGAYEQYF
CDR3nt: TGCAGTGCTAGGTCGGGAGGGGCCTACGAGCAGTACTTC
d_gene: TRBD2
abundance: many
j_gene: TRBJ2-7
v_gene: TRBV20-1

CDR3aa: CASSQSTGANIQYF
CDR3nt: TGCGCCAGCAGCCAATCCACAGGGGCAAACATTCAGTACTTC
d_gene: TRBD1
abundance: NA
j_gene: TRBJ2-4
v_gene: TRBV4-3

CDR3aa: CSVEDLNIQYF
CDR3nt: TGCAGCGTTGAAGATCTCAACATTCAGTACTTC
d_gene: NA
abundance: many
j_gene: TRBJ2-4
v_gene: TRBV29-1

CDR3aa: CASSPLWGDQEPQYF
CDR3nt: TGTGCCAGCAGCCCATTGTGGGGGGACCAAGAGCCCCAGTACTTC
d_gene: NA
abundance: NA
j_gene: TRBJ2-5
v_gene: TRBV3-1

CDR3aa: CASSLAPSGHTDTQYF
CDR3nt: TGTGCCAGCAGCTTAGCCCCTAGCGGCCACACAGATACGCAGTATTTT
d_gene: TRBD2
abundance: few
j_gene: TRBJ2-3
v_gene: TRBV11-2

CDR3aa: CASGLAGGRPQETQYF
CDR3nt: TGTGCCAGCGGATTAGCGGGGGGGCGACCCCAAGAGACCCAGTACTTC
d_gene: TRBD2
abundance: few
j_gene: TRBJ2-5
v_gene: TRBV7-8

CDR3aa: CASIQNAGGTEAFF
CDR3nt: TGTGCCAGCATACAGAACGCAGGGGGCACTGAAGCTTTCTTT
d_gene: TRBD1
abundance: many
j_gene: TRBJ1-1
v_gene: TRBV7-9

CDR3aa: CASSYPRGDEQFF
CDR3nt: TGTGCCAGCAGTTACCCGAGGGGGGATGAGCAGTTCTTC
d_gene: NA
abundance: NA
j_gene: TRBJ2-1
v_gene: TRBV6-2/TRBV6-3

CDR3aa: CASSPPPTGKLQPQHF
CDR3nt: TGTGCCAGCAGCCCACCCCCGACAGGGAAGCTTCAGCCCCAGCATTTT
d_gene: TRBD1
abundance: many
j_gene: TRBJ1-5
v_gene: TRBV13

CDR3aa: CASSERWGAGGPNTGELFF
CDR3nt: TGTGCCAGCAGTGAAAGGTGGGGAGCGGGGGGCCCGAACACCGGGGAGCTGTTTTTT
d_gene: TRBD2
abundance: few
j_gene: TRBJ2-2
v_gene: TRBV6-1

CDR3aa: CASSSFPTSNQPQHF
CDR3nt: TGTGCCAGCAGCTCCTTTCCCACTAGCAATCAGCCCCAGCATTTT
d_gene: NA
abundance: many
j_gene: TRBJ1-5
v_gene: TRBV7-9

CDR3aa: CASSVDRQNLSYEQYF
CDR3nt: TGTGCCAGCAGTGTTGACAGGCAAAATTTGTCCTACGAGCAGTACTTC
d_gene: NA
abundance: many
j_gene: TRBJ2-7
v_gene: TRBV2

CDR3aa: CASSYSAIYEQYF
CDR3nt: TGTGCCAGCAGTTACAGCGCAATCTACGAGCAGTACTTC
d_gene: NA
abundance: many
j_gene: TRBJ2-7
v_gene: TRBV6-6

CDR3aa: CASSSGQTSTDTQYF
CDR3nt: TGTGCCAGCAGCTCCGGCCAAACTAGCACAGATACGCAGTATTTT
d_gene: NA
abundance: many
j_gene: TRBJ2-3
v_gene: TRBV9

CDR3aa: CATSRDRGWSPLHF
CDR3nt: TGTGCCACCAGCCGGGACAGGGGTTGGTCACCCCTCCACTTT
d_gene: TRBD1
abundance: few
j_gene: TRBJ1-6
v_gene: TRBV15

CDR3aa: CASSPPGVETQYF
CDR3nt: TGTGCCAGCAGCCCTCCAGGGGTCGAGACCCAGTACTTC
d_gene: NA
abundance: many
j_gene: TRBJ2-5
v_gene: TRBV13

CDR3aa: CASSQVVKSGDISYEQYF
CDR3nt: TGTGCCAGCAGCCAAGTCGTGAAGTCGGGGGACATCTCCTACGAGCAGTACTTC
d_gene: NA
abundance: many
j_gene: TRBJ2-7
v_gene: TRBV4-2

CDR3aa: CASSERDRGYNEQFF
CDR3nt: TGTGCCAGCAGTGAAAGGGACAGGGGATACAATGAGCAGTTCTTC
d_gene: TRBD1
abundance: few
j_gene: TRBJ2-1
v_gene: TRBV2

CDR3aa: CSVPQSATGELFF
CDR3nt: TGCAGCGTTCCCCAGAGCGCCACCGGGGAGCTGTTTTTT
d_gene: NA
abundance: many
j_gene: TRBJ2-2
v_gene: TRBV29-1

CDR3aa: CASSTFLRDSYTEAFF
CDR3nt: TGTGCCAGCAGCACCTTTTTACGGGACAGCTACACTGAAGCTTTCTTT
d_gene: NA
abundance: many
j_gene: TRBJ1-1
v_gene: TRBV21-1

CDR3aa: CASSQGTSPFLETQYF
CDR3nt: TGTGCCAGCAGCCAGGGGACTTCTCCCTTTCTTGAGACCCAGTACTTC
d_gene: NA
abundance: few
j_gene: TRBJ2-5
v_gene: TRBV3-1

CDR3aa: CASSKGEPSNQPQHF
CDR3nt: TGCGCCAGCAGCAAGGGGGAACCCAGCAATCAGCCCCAGCATTTT
d_gene: NA
abundance: NA
j_gene: TRBJ1-5
v_gene: TRBV4-1

CDR3aa: CASSLQVTGENIQYF
CDR3nt: TGTGCCAGCAGCCTCCAAGTAACTGGGGAAAACATTCAATACTTC
d_gene: NA
abundance: NA
j_gene: TRBJ2-4
v_gene: TRBV21-1

CDR3aa: CAWSVTYEQYF
CDR3nt: TGTGCCTGGAGTGTGACCTACGAGCAGTACTTC
d_gene: NA
abundance: many
j_gene: TRBJ2-7
v_gene: TRBV30

CDR3aa: CASSVGQMEAFF
CDR3nt: TGCGCCAGCAGTGTGGGGCAGATGGAAGCTTTCTTT
d_gene: NA
abundance: many
j_gene: TRBJ1-1
v_gene: TRBV10-2

CDR3aa: CASSPDGHSPLHF
CDR3nt: TGTGCCAGCAGCCCGGACGGGCATTCACCCCTCCACTTT
d_gene: NA
abundance: few
j_gene: TRBJ1-6
v_gene: TRBV12-3/TRBV12-4

CDR3aa: CASSPPGLAGSKNIQYF
CDR3nt: TGTGCCAGCAGCCCCCCGGGGCTAGCGGGCTCAAAAAACATTCAGTACTTC
d_gene: TRBD2
abundance: few
j_gene: TRBJ2-4
v_gene: TRBV27

CDR3aa: CASSFPGQTETQYF
CDR3nt: TGTGCCAGCAGTTTCCCGGGACAGACAGAGACCCAGTACTTC
d_gene: TRBD1
abundance: many
j_gene: TRBJ2-5
v_gene: TRBV12-3/TRBV12-4

CDR3aa: CASRLLAGELFF
CDR3nt: TGTGCCAGCAGGCTATTAGCCGGGGAGCTGTTTTTT
d_gene: NA
abundance: few
j_gene: TRBJ2-2
v_gene: TRBV6-2/TRBV6-3

CDR3aa: CASRGTSGSAVDTQYF
CDR3nt: TGTGCCAGCAGGGGGACTAGCGGGAGCGCGGTAGATACGCAGTATTTT
d_gene: TRBD2
abundance: many
j_gene: TRBJ2-3
v_gene: TRBV7-9

CDR3aa: CASTTGPLGNEQFF
CDR3nt: TGTGCCAGCACCACCGGCCCTCTAGGCAATGAGCAGTTCTTC
d_gene: NA
abundance: few
j_gene: TRBJ2-1
v_gene: TRBV28

CDR3aa: CSVMLYSDFLTSMQFF
CDR3nt: TGCAGCGTTATGCTCTATTCGGACTTTCTAACCAGTATGCAGTTCTTC
d_gene: NA
abundance: NA
j_gene: TRBJ2-1
v_gene: TRBV29-1

CDR3aa: CASSLGQVTGSNQPQHF
CDR3nt: TGTGCCAGCAGTTTAGGTCAGGTGACAGGGAGCAATCAGCCCCAGCATTTT
d_gene: TRBD1
abundance: many
j_gene: TRBJ1-5
v_gene: TRBV12-3/TRBV12-4

CDR3aa: CSARDYSFEQYF
CDR3nt: TGCAGCGCCCGGGACTATTCATTCGAGCAGTACTTC
d_gene: TRBD2
abundance: many
j_gene: TRBJ2-7
v_gene: TRBV29-1

CDR3aa: CASSYSGATQETQYF
CDR3nt: TGTGCCAGCAGTTACTCGGGGGCGACGCAAGAGACCCAGTACTTC
d_gene: NA
abundance: many
j_gene: TRBJ2-5
v_gene: TRBV6-5

CDR3aa: CASSLVGGDYEQYF
CDR3nt: TGCGCCAGCAGCCTCGTGGGAGGGGACTACGAGCAGTACTTC
d_gene: TRBD2
abundance: many
j_gene: TRBJ2-7
v_gene: TRBV5-1

CDR3aa: CASSSTGSNYEQYF
CDR3nt: TGTGCCAGCAGTTCCACGGGGTCCAACTACGAGCAGTACTTC
d_gene: NA
abundance: many
j_gene: TRBJ2-7
v_gene: TRBV6-2/TRBV6-3

CDR3aa: CASSFLGTGLSYEQYF
CDR3nt: TGTGCCAGCAGTTTTCTCGGGACAGGCCTCTCCTACGAGCAGTACTTC
d_gene: TRBD1
abundance: once
j_gene: TRBJ2-7
v_gene: TRBV27

CDR3aa: CANGDRGDSPLHF
CDR3nt: TGTGCCAACGGGGACAGGGGCGATTCACCCCTCCACTTT
d_gene: TRBD1
abundance: few
j_gene: TRBJ1-6
v_gene: TRBV28

CDR3aa: CASSLFRADSYNSPLHF
CDR3nt: TGTGCCAGCAGTTTGTTTAGGGCGGACAGCTATAATTCACCCCTCCACTTT
d_gene: NA
abundance: few
j_gene: TRBJ1-6
v_gene: TRBV28

CDR3aa: CASTPGGRGANVLTF
CDR3nt: TGTGCTAGCACCCCAGGGGGAAGAGGGGCCAACGTCCTGACTTTC
d_gene: TRBD1
abundance: many
j_gene: TRBJ2-6
v_gene: TRBV12-5

CDR3aa: CAFDRATYNEQFF
CDR3nt: TGTGCCTTCGACAGGGCTACCTACAATGAGCAGTTCTTC
d_gene: TRBD1
abundance: few
j_gene: TRBJ2-1
v_gene: TRBV30

CDR3aa: CASSQEGGPRWGEQFF
CDR3nt: TGTGCCAGCAGCCAAGAGGGGGGGCCCCGGTGGGGTGAGCAGTTCTTC
d_gene: NA
abundance: NA
j_gene: TRBJ2-1
v_gene: TRBV3-1

CDR3aa: CATSDFYQETQYF
CDR3nt: TGTGCCACCAGTGATTTTTACCAAGAGACCCAGTACTTC
d_gene: NA
abundance: few
j_gene: TRBJ2-5
v_gene: TRBV24-1

CDR3aa: CSARKPGQLPDQPQHF
CDR3nt: TGCAGTGCTAGAAAACCGGGACAACTGCCGGATCAGCCCCAGCATTTT
d_gene: NA
abundance: many
j_gene: TRBJ1-5
v_gene: TRBV20-1

CDR3aa: CASSPGQGVPIWQYF
CDR3nt: TGTGCCAGCAGCCCAGGACAGGGGGTCCCTATCTGGCAGTACTTC
d_gene: TRBD1
abundance: NA
j_gene: TRBJ2-7
v_gene: TRBV27

CDR3aa: CASSRTSGRVPGANVLTF
CDR3nt: TGCGCCAGCAGTCGAACTTCCGGTAGGGTCCCTGGGGCCAACGTCCTGACTTTC
d_gene: NA
abundance: few
j_gene: TRBJ2-6
v_gene: TRBV23-1

CDR3aa: CSARVGFPNTGELFF
CDR3nt: TGCAGTGCTAGAGTCGGTTTCCCGAACACCGGGGAGCTGTTTTTT
d_gene: NA
abundance: few
j_gene: TRBJ2-2
v_gene: TRBV20-1

CDR3aa: CASSYWGYDGYTF
CDR3nt: TGTGCCAGCAGTTACTGGGGGTATGACGGCTACACCTTC
d_gene: NA
abundance: many
j_gene: TRBJ1-2
v_gene: TRBV6-5